Shown below are 8 T cell receptor beta chains from a single sample sequenced in a study of vaccination effects on CD4 cells after COVID-19 (dated by TCRdb to 2022 to 2024). Antigens of these TCRs are unknown. Libraries were prepared through the immunoSEQ multiplex PCR assay. TCRdb stores this immuneACCESS table with in-frame sequences only. Part of the clones is absent; in the studies checked, under half of the shortfall reflects unresolved V genes, and no reason is known for the rest. The table for this sample lists roughly 76,000 clones; around 74% of them were counted only once. Approximately 2% of the sample is taken by the ten largest. In the ViraFEST assay, PBMC were stimulated with viral peptide pools, and antigen-specific CD4+ T cell clonotypes were then identified by expansion using TCR sequencing. After more than 9 days of culture, CD4+ T cells were isolated with the EasySep CD4+ T cell isolation kit.

Source: CD4+ T cells from PBMCs cultured with HCoV-229E spike peptides, taken before COVID-19 vaccination. The cell subset or site label, read with the paper, signifies: HCoV-229E spike overlapping peptide pool stimulation. These receptors originate from a human donor who received a COVID-19 vaccine.

The rearrangement links TRBV2 to TRBJ2-7; TRBD1 agrees at 7 bases. Germline V gene sequence: CDR1 SNHLY, CDR2 FYNNEI. The CDR3 totals 12 residues. J gave up 3 bases and V 5 bases, and 1 base lay outside the gene matches. The DNA for the CDR3 is TGTGCCAGCAGTAGACAGGGCTACGAGCAGTACGTC. As protein: CASSRQGYEQYV.

The V and J genes are TRBV7-2 and TRBJ2-7; D is undetermined. Germline lookup yields CDR1 SGHTA and CDR2 FQGNSA. This CDR3 is 13 amino acids long. The germline V and J ends were trimmed by 1 base and 3 bases, with 7 bases remaining between them. The CDR3 reads CASSLDKDYEQYV. CDR3 bases: TGTGCCAGCAGCTTAGATAAGGACTACGAGCAGTACGTC.

The chain links TRBV29-1 to TRBJ1-2; D uncertain. Trimming left V 0 bases short and J 8 bases short, with 13 bases between. The CDR3 sequence is 13 residues long. Germline CDR1 and CDR2: SQVTM and ANQGSEA. CDR3 loop: CSVEDLSGEGYTF. CDR3 DNA sequence: TGCAGCGTTGAAGATCTTTCTGGGGAGGGCTACACCTTC.

This chain joins TRBV2 and TRBJ1-1; D might be TRBD1 (5 bases). This CDR3 comprises 14 residues. Deletions cut 4 bases from V and 3 bases from J, with 12 bases between. Germline CDR1 and CDR2: SNHLY and FYNNEI. The CDR3 loop is CASSVQGSDTEAFF. CDR3 DNA: TGTGCCAGCAGTGTGCAGGGTTCGGACACTGAAGCTTTCTTT.

As DNA, the CDR3 is TGTGCCAGCAGTGACCCCTCGCGCGGACGGAGCTCTGGAAACACCATATATTTT. This gives the protein CASSDPSRGRSSGNTIYF. The V gene is TRBV6-1, the J gene TRBJ1-3; D remains unclear. V dropped 3 bases and J dropped 0 bases, with 18 bases sitting between them. CDR3 length: 18 amino acids. CDR1 is MNHNS, CDR2 SASEGT, per germline.

V usage is TRBV6-2 or TRBV6-3 and J usage is TRBJ2-1, with 8 bases fitting TRBD2. Germline CDR1 and CDR2: MNHEY and SVGEGT. Trimming removed 6 bases from V and 6 bases from J; junction bases left unmatched: 10. There are 15 residues in the CDR3. The CDR3 DNA follows: TGTGCCAGCAGCCGAACGGGGGGGAATTTCAATGAGCAGTTCTTC. Protein product: CASSRTGGNFNEQFF.

This clone was found a few times. The chain employs TRBV7-8 and TRBJ1-1, with 10 positions matching TRBD1. V was pared by 6 bases and J by 2 bases, with 9 bases of the junction left unmatched. CDR3 length: 16 amino acids. Germline V gene data show CDR1 as SGHVS and CDR2 as FQNEAQ. CDR3 sequence reads: CASRRDRGYFNTEAFF. The CDR3, as DNA: TGTGCCAGCAGGAGGGACAGGGGATATTTTAACACTGAAGCTTTCTTT.

This sequence joins TRBV28 and TRBJ1-2; tentative D call: TRBD1 (6 bases). Germline V gives CDR1 MDHEN, CDR2 SYDVKM. The CDR3 is 13 amino acids. Trimming pared 5 bases from V and 6 bases from J, leaving 13 bases between. This CDR3 reads CASSTSGADGYTF. Here the CDR3 DNA reads TGTGCCAGCAGTACTTCAGGGGCCGATGGCTACACCTTC.